This note documents a single T cell receptor beta chain sequence. Libraries were prepared by immunoSEQ multiplex PCR; TCRdb keeps only in-frame clonotypes and omits some of them. The sample holds around 58,000 clones, roughly 87% seen once. This sample stems from a study of control samples from healthy donors and cancer patients. This CDR3 has 14 amino acids. Germline-derived CDR1 and CDR2 are SGHVS and FNYEAQ. V was pared by 4 bases and J by 4 bases, with 13 bases between. The rearrangement links TRBV7-6 to TRBJ1-1; D gene ambiguous. The TCR sequence derives from a man in his forties or fifties in good health. The specimen was blood. CDR3: CASSSGPTTTEAFF. CDR3 nucleotide sequence: TGTGCCAGCAGCTCCGGGCCGACAACCACTGAAGCTTTCTTT. The variable domain in full, completed from reference TRBV7-6 and TRBJ1-1, reads GAGVSQSPRYKVTKRGQDVALRCDPISGHVSLYWYRQALGQGPEFLTYFNYEAQQDKSGLPNDRFSAERPEGSISTLTIQRTEQRDSAMYRCASSSGPTTTEAFFGQGTRLTVV.